This TCR beta chain emerged from a study of blood T cells in healthy people across ages. CDR1 and CDR2 (germline): MNHEY, SMNVEV (reference sequence). Trimming removed 8 bases from V and 2 bases from J; junction bases left unmatched: 5. This CDR3 comprises 13 residues. A second PCR, run for roughly 7 to 11 cycles, used a sample-barcoded 5' primer plus a J-beta primer mix. Tagging of each cDNA molecule was performed by a template-switch adaptor with 12 random nucleotides. Every sample returned 2.5 million or more CDR3-containing paired-end reads. TCRdb used MiXCR to reprocess the 5' RACE reads, holding one entry per CDR3 protein. The table includes about a million distinct CDR3 sequences, 40% to 60% detected once. In this sample, this clonotype turned up a few times. PBMCs numbering at least 7 million were isolated per sample.

Sequencing input: blood. The genes are TRBV27 and TRBJ2-5; 7 bases line up with TRBD1. This receptor was taken from a man between 25 and 39 years old in good health. The CDR3 sequence: CASGRQGQETQYF. DNA of the CDR3: TGTGCCAGCGGTCGACAGGGACAAGAGACCCAGTACTTC.